This T cell receptor (beta chain) appears in the sequencing data of a study of blood T cells in healthy people across ages. There are 15 residues in the CDR3. The ends lost 2 bases at V and 3 bases at J; junction bases unmatched: 1. Per germline, CDR1 SGHTA and CDR2 FQGNSA. Alongside a J-beta primer mix, a sample-barcoded 5' primer served in a second PCR lasting roughly 6 to 12 cycles. TCRdb reprocessed the 5' RACE reads with MiXCR, giving one entry per CDR3 protein. The sample consists of some 550,000 distinct CDR3 sequences, around half of them appearing once. This clonotype turned up a few times. The V and J genes are TRBV7-2 and TRBJ2-5, with TRBD2 identical over 12 bases. Sequences were obtained from blood. The sequence derives from a man older than 75 in good health. CDR3 nucleotides: TGTGCCAGCAGCTTATCTAGCGGGGGGGAAGAGACCCAGTACTTC. Translating it yields CASSLSSGGEETQYF. The variable domain in full, completed from reference TRBV7-2 and TRBJ2-5, reads GAGVSQSPSNKVTEKGKDVELRCDPISGHTALYWYRQSLGQGLEFLIYFQGNSAPDKSGLPSDRFSAERTGGSVSTLTIQRTQQEDSAVYLCASSLSSGGEETQYFGPGTRLLVL.